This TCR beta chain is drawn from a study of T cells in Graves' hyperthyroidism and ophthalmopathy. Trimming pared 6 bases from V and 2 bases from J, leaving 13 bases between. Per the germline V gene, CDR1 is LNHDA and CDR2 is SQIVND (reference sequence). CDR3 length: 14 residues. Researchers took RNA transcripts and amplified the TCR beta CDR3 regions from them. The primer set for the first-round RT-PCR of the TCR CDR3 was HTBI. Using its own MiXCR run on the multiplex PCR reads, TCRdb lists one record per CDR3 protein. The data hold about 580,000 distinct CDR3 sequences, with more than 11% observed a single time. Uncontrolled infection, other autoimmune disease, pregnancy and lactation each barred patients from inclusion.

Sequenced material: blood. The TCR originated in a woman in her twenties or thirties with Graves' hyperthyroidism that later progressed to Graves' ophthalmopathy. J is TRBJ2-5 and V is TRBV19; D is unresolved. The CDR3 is CASSAAAVQETQYF. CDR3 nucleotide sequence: TGTGCCAGTAGCGCTGCGGCAGTACAAGAGACCCAGTACTTC.